A selection of T cell receptor beta chains follows, all from one sample in a study of metastatic and nonmetastatic thyroid tumors. TCRdb recomputed clones from the PCR reads via MiXCR. The data show some 25,000 clones, about 16% seen once. The sequenced material came from blood. The receptor source for this set is a female donor with papillary thyroid cancer or a benign thyroid nodule (not recorded which). Some clones in this sample may be carry-over from other donors' samples. CDR3s include the opening cysteine and the closing phenylalanine or tryptophan. A D gene is named only where the DNA matches it firmly. Not all rows give a size; the values are once, few, many and, for expanded clones, a class.

cdr3_aa: CATMGGPYYEQYF; cdr3_nt: TGTGCCACCATGGGCGGACCCTACTACGAGCAGTACTTC; d_call: .; clone_size: many; v_call: TRBV28; j_call: TRBJ2-7
cdr3_aa: CAISEVVLSTDTQYF; cdr3_nt: TGTGCCATCAGTGAGGTAGTCCTTAGCACAGATACGCAGTATTTT; d_call: .; clone_size: many; v_call: TRBV10-3; j_call: TRBJ2-3
cdr3_aa: CASSELAGGPDTQYF; cdr3_nt: TGTGCCAGCAGTGAACTAGCGGGAGGGCCAGATACGCAGTATTTT; d_call: TRBD2; clone_size: many; v_call: TRBV6-1; j_call: TRBJ2-3
cdr3_aa: CASSSLREGAYGELFF; cdr3_nt: TGCGCCAGCAGTTCCCTTCGCGAGGGTGCCTACGGGGAGCTGTTTTTT; d_call: .; clone_size: .; v_call: TRBV5-1; j_call: TRBJ2-2
cdr3_aa: CASSRGHSPSMNTEAFF; cdr3_nt: TGCGCCAGTAGCCGGGGACATTCCCCCTCCATGAACACTGAAGCCTTCTTT; d_call: .; clone_size: few; v_call: TRBV5-1; j_call: TRBJ1-1
cdr3_aa: CASSQYERRTTDTHYF; cdr3_nt: TGTGCCAGCAGCCAATATGAGCGGCGGACGACAGATACGCATTATTTT; d_call: .; clone_size: .; v_call: TRBV4-2; j_call: TRBJ2-3
cdr3_aa: CASSERPFEQYF; cdr3_nt: TGTGCCAGCAGTGAGAGGCCTTTCGAGCAGTACTTC; d_call: .; clone_size: few; v_call: TRBV2; j_call: TRBJ2-7
cdr3_aa: CASSEEGKRVLYNEQYF; cdr3_nt: TGTGCCAGCAGTGAAGAGGGGAAGAGGGTGCTCTACAACGAGCAGTACTTC; d_call: .; clone_size: medium-sized; v_call: TRBV6-1; j_call: TRBJ2-7
cdr3_aa: CASSSGAGVPSSTDTQYF; cdr3_nt: TGTGCCAGCAGCTCGGGGGCAGGGGTCCCCTCGAGCACAGATACGCAGTATTTT; d_call: .; clone_size: many; v_call: TRBV11-1; j_call: TRBJ2-3
cdr3_aa: CASSVASGSRTDTQYF; cdr3_nt: TGTGCCAGCAGCGTAGCTAGCGGGAGTCGCACAGATACGCAGTATTTT; d_call: TRBD2; clone_size: many; v_call: TRBV9; j_call: TRBJ2-3
cdr3_aa: CAWSDAGQGKEAQYF; cdr3_nt: TGTGCCTGGAGTGACGCCGGACAGGGGAAAGAGGCCCAGTACTTC; d_call: TRBD1; clone_size: .; v_call: TRBV30; j_call: TRBJ2-5
cdr3_aa: CSSPDRGFYNEQFF; cdr3_nt: TGCAGTTCGCCGGACAGGGGTTTTTACAATGAGCAGTTCTTC; d_call: TRBD1; clone_size: many; v_call: TRBV20-1; j_call: TRBJ2-1
cdr3_aa: CASRTGENTEAFF; cdr3_nt: TGTGCCAGCAGGACAGGGGAGAACACTGAAGCTTTCTTT; d_call: TRBD1; clone_size: many; v_call: TRBV6-1; j_call: TRBJ1-1
cdr3_aa: CASSRTETNTEAFF; cdr3_nt: TGTGCCAGCAGCCGGACAGAGACGAACACTGAAGCTTTCTTT; d_call: .; clone_size: once; v_call: TRBV3-1; j_call: TRBJ1-1
cdr3_aa: CATSRQEQTNTGELFF; cdr3_nt: TGTGCCACCAGCAGACAAGAGCAGACGAACACCGGGGAGCTGTTTTTT; d_call: .; clone_size: many; v_call: TRBV15; j_call: TRBJ2-2
cdr3_aa: CASSSFTAYEQYF; cdr3_nt: TGTGCCAGCAGCTCTTTCACAGCCTACGAGCAGTACTTC; d_call: .; clone_size: medium-sized; v_call: TRBV11-2; j_call: TRBJ2-7
cdr3_aa: CASSSPTSLSGETQYF; cdr3_nt: TGCGCCAGCAGCTCGCCGACTAGCTTGAGTGGTGAGACCCAGTACTTC; d_call: TRBD2; clone_size: .; v_call: TRBV5-1; j_call: TRBJ2-5
cdr3_aa: CASSAGQGRGNTIYF; cdr3_nt: TGTGCCAGCAGTGCGGGGCAGGGGAGAGGAAACACCATATATTTT; d_call: .; clone_size: many; v_call: TRBV2; j_call: TRBJ1-3
cdr3_aa: CASGYARDTEALF; cdr3_nt: TGTGCCAGCGGTTACGCCAGGGACACTGAAGCTTTATTT; d_call: .; clone_size: few; v_call: TRBV6-6; j_call: TRBJ1-1
cdr3_aa: CASSLFLGPGGYHEQYF; cdr3_nt: TGTGCCAGCAGTTTATTCTTGGGTCCAGGGGGTTACCACGAGCAGTACTTC; d_call: TRBD1; clone_size: many; v_call: TRBV28; j_call: TRBJ2-7
cdr3_aa: CASSLRGRASSYNEQFF; cdr3_nt: TGTGCCAGCAGCTTACGAGGGAGGGCCAGCTCCTACAATGAGCAGTTCTTC; d_call: TRBD2; clone_size: many; v_call: TRBV13; j_call: TRBJ2-1
cdr3_aa: CSAPVGLGNYNDQFF; cdr3_nt: TGCAGTGCTCCGGTAGGGTTGGGGAACTACAATGATCAGTTCTTC; d_call: .; clone_size: .; v_call: TRBV20-1; j_call: TRBJ2-1